This note documents a single T cell receptor (beta chain) sequence. This entry belongs to a study of T cells in Graves' hyperthyroidism and ophthalmopathy. The study based diagnoses on clinical symptoms, serum thyroxine and TRAb, thyroid ultrasound and orbital computed tomography. The TCR beta CDR3 regions underwent amplification using RNA transcripts as the source. The primer set for the first-round RT-PCR of the TCR CDR3 was HTBI. TCRdb re-analysed the multiplex PCR reads in MiXCR, keeping a single row per CDR3 protein. Of around 440,000 distinct CDR3 sequences listed, about 15% are singletons. Trimming shortened V by 5 bases and J by 5 bases, and 13 bases separated the two germline ends. This CDR3 comprises 14 residues. Germline V gene data show CDR1 as MNHEY and CDR2 as SVGEGT.

The material sequenced was blood. The chain is built from TRBV6-2 or TRBV6-3 and TRBJ1-5; D unclear. The sequence came from a woman younger than 35 with Graves' hyperthyroidism. The CDR3: CASSAGPRYQPQHF. For the CDR3, the DNA is TGTGCCAGCAGTGCGGGCCCGAGGTATCAGCCCCAGCATTTT.